This section outlines one T cell receptor (beta chain) sequence together with its context. Which antigen it targets is not known. No much larger clonotype is one base removed from it; base qualities were not supplied. TCR beta CDR3 regions were amplified from genomic DNA with the immunoSEQ assay, a bias-controlled multiplex PCR using V- and J-specific primers. A proprietary barcode and Illumina adapter sequences were added to the CDR3 amplicons in a second PCR step. An Illumina MiSeq instrument was used for sequencing of the CDR3 libraries. Per the authors' processing: Export and quality control were handled in immunoSEQ Analyzer 3.0, while downstream analyses relied on R Bioconductor and Immunarch. Only productive rearrangements in the normalized downsampled data set were used to calculate repertoire metrics. Clonotypes larger than 5 templates in the normalized cohort were defined as pathologically expanded. Repertoire diversity was measured with the Inverse Simpson Index. To capture all clonotypes, the CMV-specificity analyses were run on the non-normalized data set. The immuneACCESS repertoire file appears here via TCRdb, limited to in-frame rearrangements. These files lack a portion of the clones; in checked studies, under half of the deficit traces to unresolved V genes, and the cause of the others is not known. The DNA gave D and trimming, while V, J and clone size come from that table. Here the sample has 8,000 to 8,500 clones; roughly 91% occur a single time. The ten largest clones take up roughly 3.9% of the sample.

These data are taken from a study of T cell clonotyping in hematopoietic cell transplantation (dated by TCRdb to about 2021). Looking at the study overall: Blood from recipients was drawn about 28 days before transplant and again at days 30, 100 and 180 after transplant. A total of 110 to 150 blood samples were collected in the study from roughly 40 consecutive transplant recipients and their related donors. Recruitment of patients was conducted between 2015 and early 2017, and follow-up was continued until September 2020 or death. For roughly five patients, samples taken at the onset of acute graft-versus-host disease were compared with samples from patients who never developed GVHD. The paper's findings and limits, for the study overall: Recipient repertoires showed only a small fraction of overlap with donor repertoires, and over 95% appeared de novo at the given depth. Broader posttransplant TCR repertoire diversity was predicted by donor and pretransplant recipient Inverse Simpson Index values. After transplant, TCR diversity in recipients dropped, and pathologically expanded clonotypes increased progressively from day 30 to day 180. The sample size was limited, and because cells were not sorted, the contributions of CD4 and CD8 repertoires could not be separated.

Trimming removed 3 bases from V and 7 bases from J, leaving 6 bases between the germline ends. The CDR3 covers 11 residues, taking in both the cysteine and the phenylalanine. The sequence is cut down to CDR3 DNA, 33 bases in frame from base 1. As encoded in the germline V gene, CDR1 is SGHAT while CDR2 is FQNNGV. The time point label corresponds to: recipient sample taken at acute GVHD onset. Nuclei Lysis Solution was used to extract genomic DNA from fresh or cryopreserved unfractionated peripheral blood mononuclear cells. This material consisted of peripheral blood mononuclear cells, taken at the time of graft-versus-host disease after allogeneic stem cell transplant. In this chain, TRBV11-2 is recombined with TRBJ1-1; the D gene identity is not certain. The sequence came from a male patient over 55 who had an allogeneic stem cell transplant from a related donor, so the T cells may come from the graft donor. Some clones in this sample may be carry-over from other donors' samples. The DNA sequence is as follows: TGTGCCAGCAGCTTTGGTGGTGAAGCTTTCTTT. The translation is CASSFGGEAFF.